One and the same sample provided the 21 T cell receptor beta chains below, sequenced in a study of molecular identifiers for immune sequencing clone quantification. Each CDR3 protein gets one entry after TCRdb re-called the PCR reads with MiXCR. The table records roughly 630,000 distinct CDR3 sequences, 25% of them present only once. The specimen was naive CD8+ T cells from blood, with Jurkat cell RNA spiked in. Subset indicated: FACS-sorted CD8+CD4-CCR7+CD45RA+ naive T cells. Source of these receptors: a human donor in good health. Some libraries in this study had Jurkat cell RNA spiked in.

V gene TRBV6-2 or TRBV6-3 combines with J gene TRBJ1-5; the match to TRBD1 covers 8 bases. The CDR3 length is 17 residues. After removal of 2 bases from V and 5 bases from J, the junction contained 11 bases not matched to a gene. Germline-derived CDR1 and CDR2 are MNHEY and SVGEGT. DNA for the CDR3: TGTGCCAGCAGTTACAATGGCGGCAGGGGGCACGATCAGCCCCAGCATTTT. Translation: CASSYNGGRGHDQPQHF.

Points on this clonotype: The junction departs from the called germline gene at one end, perhaps through a read error. The rearrangement links TRBV4-3 to TRBJ2-1, with D unclear. Germline V gene data show CDR1 as LGHNA and CDR2 as YSLEER. The CDR3 sequence is 16 residues long. The CDR3 bases are TGCGGCAGCAGCCAAGAGCCCAGGACCCCCTACAATGAGCAGTTCTTC. Protein: CGSSQEPRTPYNEQFF.

The sample holds a few counts of this clonotype. The chain has TRBV12-3 or TRBV12-4 and TRBJ1-1, with D perhaps matching TRBD1 (5 bases). The V and J ends lost 1 base and 5 bases respectively, with 14 bases between them. This CDR3 contains 15 residues. This CDR3 reads CASSLGGAGWTEAFF. The CDR3 region has the DNA TGTGCCAGCAGTTTAGGTGGGGCCGGGTGGACTGAAGCTTTCTTT.

This clonotype was detected ten times or more. This chain connects TRBV29-1 to TRBJ2-3; possible D gene TRBD1, 5 bases. The germline CDR1 and CDR2 sequences are SQVTM and ANQGSEA. This CDR3 spans 13 amino acids. V gave up 4 bases and J gave up 2 bases, with 10 bases separating them. The CDR3 sequence: CSVGHRNTDTQYF. CDR3 nucleotides: TGCAGCGTTGGGCACAGGAACACAGATACGCAGTATTTT.

This clonotype was counted a few times. The chain carries TRBV20-1 and TRBJ2-5; 7 bases match TRBD1. Germline V gene lookup returns CDR1 DFQATT and CDR2 SNEGSKA (reference sequence). CDR3 length: 14 amino acids. The junction had 7 bases not matched to a gene; V was cut back by 1 base and J by 5 bases. CDR3 amino acids: CSARGQGLGETQYF. Here the CDR3 DNA reads TGCAGTGCTAGAGGACAGGGCCTCGGCGAGACCCAGTACTTC.

This clonotype has more than one count but fewer than ten. This sequence joins TRBV9 and TRBJ2-7; D possibly matches TRBD1 or TRBD2 (5 bases each). Trimming pared 0 bases from V and 0 bases from J, leaving 13 bases between. Germline V gene sequence: CDR1 SGDLS, CDR2 YYNGEE. The CDR3 loop spans 16 amino acids. The CDR3 nucleotides read TGTGCCAGCAGCGTAGTCGGGACGGCGGCCTCCTACGAGCAGTACTTC. This translates into CASSVVGTAASYEQYF.

To note about this clonotype: At one end the junction does not follow the germline gene, possibly because of a read error. Written as DNA, the CDR3 is TGTGCCAGCACTTTAGCCCAGGGTATGGACTGGAACACTGAAGCTTTCTTT. The encoded protein is CASTLAQGMDWNTEAFF. The V and J genes are TRBV12-3 or TRBV12-4 and TRBJ1-1, with D maybe TRBD1 (5 bases). This CDR3 comprises 17 residues.

This clonotype was seen more than once but under ten times. The V gene is TRBV15, the J gene TRBJ2-2, with a weak D call TRBD2 (5 bases). V lost 0 bases and J lost 2, with 19 bases in between. CDR1 is LNHNV and CDR2 is YYDKDF in the germline V gene (reference sequence). The CDR3 totals 19 residues. CDR3 bases: TGTGCCACCAGCAGAGATACAATATCGGGGTTGGGAAACACCGGGGAGCTGTTTTTT. It specifies CATSRDTISGLGNTGELFF.

This clonotype was seen repeatedly, ten times or more. The chain carries TRBV28 and TRBJ2-5; D is unclear. The CDR3 has 17 amino acids. Between the trimmed V and J ends, which lost 5 bases and 2 bases, there was a span of 21 bases. Germline V gene data show CDR1 as MDHEN and CDR2 as SYDVKM. The CDR3 loop is CASSTYQERPPQETQYF. In nucleotides, the CDR3 is TGTGCCAGCAGTACTTACCAAGAACGGCCCCCACAAGAGACCCAGTACTTC.

With respect to this clonotype: This may stem from a read error, because a much larger clone lies one nucleotide away. V is TRBV20-1 and J is TRBJ1-2; the D gene is possibly TRBD1 (5 bases). Trimming pared 8 bases from V and 4 bases from J, leaving 20 bases between. Germline-derived CDR1 and CDR2 are DFQATT and SNEGSKA (reference sequence). CDR3 length: 14 residues. CDR3: CSTTEVGGAYGYTF. The CDR3 coding sequence is TGCAGTACTACCGAGGTCGGGGGAGCCTATGGCTACACCTTC.

Worth noting for this clonotype: Only one base separates this from a far larger clonotype, so it likely reflects a read error. The V and J genes are TRBV5-6 and TRBJ2-7; tentatively, D is TRBD1 (5 bases). The germline gives CDR1 SGHDT, CDR2 YYEEEE. V lost 6 bases, J lost 4 bases, and 11 bases lay in between. The CDR3 runs 12 residues. CDR3 nucleotides: TGTGCCAGCAACGTCGACAGTTACGAGCAGTACTTC. Residues: CASNVDSYEQYF.

This rearrangement joins TRBV7-9 to TRBJ2-1, with TRBD2 identical over 12 bases. CDR1 is SEHNR, CDR2 FQNEAQ, per germline (reference sequence). This CDR3 is 16 amino acids long. The V gene end was trimmed by 3 bases and the J gene end by 7 bases; junction bases not matched to a gene: 7. CDR3 bases: TGTGCCAGCAGCTTGCCACCTAGCGGGAGGGCAAATGAGCAGTTCTTC. Protein sequence: CASSLPPSGRANEQFF.

The table lists this clonotype with a few counts. V gene TRBV19 combines with J gene TRBJ1-5; D is unclear. The CDR3 has 15 amino acids. V lost 3 bases to trimming and J lost 7 bases, with 16 bases between them. The germline V gene encodes CDR1 LNHDA and CDR2 SQIVND (reference sequence). CDR3 coding DNA: TGTGCCAGTAGTATGGGATGGGGAGCGGGCCAGCCCCAGCATTTT. Protein: CASSMGWGAGQPQHF.

Points on this clonotype: A much larger clone sits a single nucleotide away, making a read error possible. The chain employs TRBV25-1 and TRBJ2-5; 12 bases agree with TRBD1. The CDR3 is 15 amino acids. Looked up from germline, CDR1 is MGHDK and CDR2 is SYGVNS. CDR3 DNA: TGTGCCAGCAGTGAAGGGACAGGGGGCCAAGAGACCAAGTACTTC. Encoded protein: CASSEGTGGQETKYF.

This clonotype was seen ten or more times. J is TRBJ2-4 and V is TRBV29-1, with D possibly TRBD1 on 6 matching bases. This CDR3 comprises 16 residues. Germline values: CDR1 SQVTM, CDR2 ANQGSEA. With 2 bases removed from V and 5 bases from J, the gap between germline ends came to 19 bases. The CDR3 reads CSVEQLQGTPQNIQYF. Here the CDR3 DNA reads TGCAGCGTTGAACAACTCCAGGGGACCCCCCAAAACATTCAGTACTTC. Full variable domain (missing parts from reference TRBV29-1 and TRBJ2-4): SAVISQKPSRDICQRGTSLTIQCQVDSQVTMMFWYRQQPGQSLTLIATANQGSEATYESGFVIDKFPISRPNLTFSTLTVSNMSPEDSSIYLCSVEQLQGTPQNIQYFGAGTRLSVL.

This chain joins TRBV25-1 and TRBJ2-1, with 8 bases identical to TRBD1. J was trimmed by 4 bases and V by 5 bases; bases with no gene match: 10. Germline V gene lookup returns CDR1 MGHDK and CDR2 SYGVNS. This CDR3 has 16 amino acids. This chain's CDR3 is CASSRLQGESYNEQFF. In DNA, the CDR3 is TGTGCCAGCAGTAGACTACAGGGGGAGTCGTACAATGAGCAGTTCTTC.

This clonotype was observed a handful of times. The J gene is TRBJ2-3, the V gene TRBV4-1; D remains unclear. This CDR3 has 16 amino acids. V was cut by 1 base and J by 2 bases, with 13 bases left in between. Germline V lookup: CDR1 MGHRA, CDR2 YSYEKL. As DNA, the CDR3 is TGCGCCAGCAGCCAAGGACTCTATACCCCCACAGATACGCAGTATTTT. As protein: CASSQGLYTPTDTQYF.

This clonotype has at least ten counts. The V gene is TRBV28, the J gene TRBJ2-7; 8 nucleotides agree with TRBD2. CDR1 and CDR2 from the germline V gene are MDHEN and SYDVKM. Germline trimming cut 4 bases from V and 0 bases from J; bases unmatched to any gene: 5. The CDR3 runs to 15 residues. CDR3 protein: CASSSPGGASYEQYF. Here the CDR3 DNA reads TGTGCCAGCAGTTCCCCGGGGGGGGCCTCCTACGAGCAGTACTTC.

This clonotype came up many times. CDR3 sequence: CASASTPGQNTGELFF. Here the CDR3 DNA reads TGTGCTAGTGCCTCTACCCCGGGACAGAACACCGGGGAGCTGTTTTTT. V and J are TRBV12-5 and TRBJ2-2, with a weak D call TRBD1 (6 bases). Trimming cost V 7 bases and J 1 base, with 16 bases left between them. This CDR3 contains 16 residues. Germline-derived CDR1 and CDR2 are LGHNT and FRNRAP. Supplemented by reference TRBV12-5 and TRBJ2-2, the full variable domain reads DARVTQTPRHKVTEMGQEVTMRCQPILGHNTVFWYRQTMMQGLELLAYFRNRAPLDDSGMPKDRFSAEMPDATLATLKIQPSEPRDSAVYFCASASTPGQNTGELFFGEGSRLTVL.

This clonotype was observed a handful of times. The chain combines TRBV27 with TRBJ2-7, with unresolved D. CDR1 is MNHEY, CDR2 SMNVEV, per germline (reference sequence). This CDR3 region has 15 residues. V shed 2 bases and J shed 9 bases, with 20 bases lying between them. The CDR3 here is CASSLGVLGLSVQYF. Here the CDR3 DNA reads TGTGCCAGCAGTTTAGGGGTCCTGGGGTTGTCTGTGCAGTACTTC.

This clonotype was recorded at least ten times. The chain joins TRBV4-3 to TRBJ1-6; D gene uncertain. V lost 0 bases and J 10 bases, leaving 16 bases between the germline ends. The CDR3 length is 16 residues. The germline gives CDR1 LGHNA, CDR2 YSLEER. In DNA, the CDR3 is TGCGCCAGCAGCCAAGATCTTTGGGCCCCGGCCTCACCCCTCCACTTT. Translating it yields CASSQDLWAPASPLHF.